A single sample is the source of the 21 T cell receptor beta chains below, sequenced in a study of CD8+ T cells in alopecia areata. Isolated RNA was reverse transcribed into cDNA used as the sequencing template. Profiling relied on immunoSEQ multiplex PCR, and the TCRdb table lists in-frame clones only, not all of them. Here the sample spans hundreds of thousands of clones, approximately 70% being singletons. As for treatment: oral pan-JAK inhibitor, 5-10 mg twice daily. The material was CD4+ T cells sorted from blood, obtained at approximately week 42, from a patient treated with tofacitinib. The receptor set was obtained from a human donor with alopecia areata.

The chain combines TRBV7-7 with TRBJ2-2; 10 bases fit TRBD2. Trimming cost V 4 bases and J 4 bases; bases outside gene matches: 3. CDR3 size: 15 residues. CDR1 SSHAT and CDR2 FNYEAQ come from the germline V gene (reference sequence). The CDR3 nucleotides read TGTGCCAGCAGCTCAGCGGGGGGGAGCACCGGGGAGCTGTTTTTT. Residues: CASSSAGGSTGELFF.

The V call is TRBV2, the J call TRBJ1-6; 9 bases are shared with TRBD1. Trimming cost V 3 bases and J 10 bases; bases outside gene matches: 7. Per the germline V gene, CDR1 is SNHLY and CDR2 is FYNNEI. The CDR3 contains 15 residues. The CDR3, as DNA: TGTGCCAGCAGTGAGAGGGGACAGGGTGGCTCACCCCTCCACTTT. It specifies CASSERGQGGSPLHF.

This clone was counted a few times. Additional DNA sequences in this sample encode the identical CDR3. CDR3 residues: CSGGQETQYF. The DNA of the CDR3 is TGCAGCGGGGGACAAGAGACCCAGTACTTC. The J gene is TRBJ2-5, the V gene TRBV29-1; unclear D gene. In germline, CDR1 is SQVTM, CDR2 ANQGSEA. The CDR3 has 10 amino acids. The V end lost 7 bases, the J end lost 2 bases, and 5 bases lay between the germline ends.

This rearrangement joins TRBV27 to TRBJ1-1, with 12 bases lining up with TRBD1. The germline gives CDR1 MNHEY, CDR2 SMNVEV (reference sequence). Germline trimming cut 7 bases from V and 2 bases from J; bases unmatched to any gene: 11. The CDR3 has 17 amino acids. The CDR3 DNA reads TGTGCCAGCACCACAAGGGGGACAGGGGGCTTTAACACTGAAGCTTTCTTT. Translating gives CASTTRGTGGFNTEAFF.

This rearrangement joins TRBV6-5 to TRBJ1-4; weak D call: TRBD1 (6 bases). Germline V gene data show CDR1 as MNHEY and CDR2 as SVGAGI. This CDR3 is 15 amino acids long. The germline V and J ends were trimmed by 2 bases and 8 bases, with 15 bases remaining between them. As DNA, the CDR3 is TGTGCCAGCAGTTACCAGGGCAGGGGAAGGGAAAAACTGTTTTTT. Its translation is CASSYQGRGREKLFF.

The CDR3 region has the DNA TGTGCCATCCACCCCACCGCGCTGGGGATGTCTGGGGCCAACGTCCTGACTTTC. This encodes CAIHPTALGMSGANVLTF. The chain uses TRBV2 and TRBJ2-6; D unresolved. The germline V gene encodes CDR1 SNHLY and CDR2 FYNNEI. The length of the CDR3 is 18 residues. Trimming took off 10 bases at V and 1 base at J, with 23 bases between the two ends.

This chain links TRBV7-2 with TRBJ1-6, with D hard to call. CDR3 length: 14 residues. V was shortened by 1 base and J by 10 bases, with 11 bases between the two germline ends. Germline CDR1 reads SGHTA; CDR2 reads FQGNSA. The CDR3, as DNA: TGTGCCAGCAGCTTAGAATGGGTTCGCTCACCCCTCCACTTT. Its translation is CASSLEWVRSPLHF.

The V and J genes are TRBV27 and TRBJ1-2; D gene unclear. Germline V gene sequence: CDR1 MNHEY, CDR2 SMNVEV (reference sequence). Deletions cut 4 bases from V and 7 bases from J, with 10 bases between. The CDR3 sequence is 12 residues long. The CDR3 here is CASSSAGSGYTF. The CDR3 coding sequence is TGTGCCAGCAGTTCCGCCGGCAGTGGCTACACCTTC.

This clone showed up just once. The chain recombines TRBV2 with TRBJ1-3; D gene ambiguous. CDR1 and CDR2 (germline): SNHLY, FYNNEI. V was trimmed by 4 bases and J by 2 bases, leaving 9 bases between them. There are 14 residues in the CDR3. Written as DNA, the CDR3 is TGTGCCAGCAGTGGATTGGGAACTGGAAACACCATATATTTT. It is translated as CASSGLGTGNTIYF.

This clone has more than one count but fewer than ten. The genes are TRBV7-2 and TRBJ2-7; possible D gene TRBD1, 6 bases. The germline V and J ends were trimmed by 1 base and 2 bases, with 9 bases remaining between them. The CDR3 has 14 residues. CDR1 SGHTA and CDR2 FQGNSA come from the germline V gene. The CDR3 DNA follows: TGTGCCAGCAGCTTAGAACAGGGCCCCTACGAGCAGTACTTC. It translates to CASSLEQGPYEQYF.

The chain employs TRBV7-3 and TRBJ2-1; TRBD2 matches 7 bases. The V and J ends lost 5 bases and 7 bases, in that order; junction bases with no gene match: 8. Germline loops: CDR1 SGHTA, CDR2 FQGTGA. The length of the CDR3 is 14 residues. The CDR3 region has the DNA TGTGCCAGCAGCCCGGGACTACCCCCAAATGAGCAGTTCTTC. Protein sequence: CASSPGLPPNEQFF.

Turning to this clone: This specimen includes other DNA sequences encoding the same CDR3. J is TRBJ1-1 and V is TRBV29-1; D is ambiguous. Germline values: CDR1 SQVTM, CDR2 ANQGSEA. V lost 3 bases and J lost 3, with 11 bases in between. The CDR3 has 13 amino acids. This chain's CDR3 is CSVEPSGDTEAFF. In DNA, the CDR3 is TGCAGCGTTGAGCCATCCGGAGACACTGAAGCTTTCTTT.

The gene calls are TRBV6-6 and TRBJ1-2; no reliable D call. There are 14 residues in the CDR3. CDR1 is MNHNY, CDR2 SVGAGI, per germline (reference sequence). V was clipped by 8 bases and J by 5 bases, with 18 bases between them. CDR3 amino acids: CASVKGRIWYGYTF. Written as DNA, the CDR3 is TGTGCCAGCGTAAAGGGTCGAATATGGTATGGCTACACCTTC.

This chain joins TRBV30 and TRBJ1-2, with 7 bases aligning to TRBD1. CDR1 and CDR2 (germline): GTSNPN, SVGIG (reference sequence). The CDR3 spans 15 residues. V was pared by 8 bases and J by 0 bases, with 12 bases of the junction left unmatched. CDR3 bases: TGTGCCCTTAGGGCAGGGGGAAGCACTAACTATGGCTACACCTTC. This sequence encodes CALRAGGSTNYGYTF.

The chain recombines TRBV27 with TRBJ2-6; 10 bases are shared with TRBD1. The CDR3 totals 19 residues. V lost 6 bases to trimming and J lost 0 bases; unmatched junction nucleotides: 11. Germline V gives CDR1 MNHEY, CDR2 SMNVEV (reference sequence). The CDR3 here is CASSPKGTGAYSGANVLTF. For the CDR3, the DNA is TGTGCCAGCAGCCCAAAGGGGACAGGGGCATACTCTGGGGCCAACGTCCTGACTTTC.

Many counts were recorded for this clone. The chain couples TRBV4-1 to TRBJ1-2; 8 bases are shared with TRBD1. The CDR3 is 15 amino acids. Germline assignment: CDR1 MGHRA and CDR2 YSYEKL. Trimming cost V 1 base and J 2 bases; bases outside gene matches: 3. The CDR3 region is CASSQVDRENYGYTF. The CDR3 DNA follows: TGCGCCAGCAGCCAAGTGGACAGGGAGAACTATGGCTACACCTTC.

This chain uses TRBV30 with TRBJ2-7; D is unresolved. Germline lookup yields CDR1 GTSNPN and CDR2 SVGIG (reference sequence). V was clipped by 0 bases and J by 7 bases, with 19 bases between them. This CDR3 is 15 amino acids long. The CDR3 sequence: CAWSVRQVAQREQYF. The CDR3 DNA follows: TGTGCCTGGAGTGTACGTCAGGTGGCACAAAGGGAGCAGTACTTC. Filled out from reference TRBV30 and TRBJ2-7, the complete variable domain reads SQTIHQWPATLVQPVGSPLSLECTVEGTSNPNLYWYRQAAGRGLQLLFYSVGIGQISSEVPQNLSASRPQDRQFILSSKKLLLSDSGFYLCAWSVRQVAQREQYFGPGTRLTVT.

This sequence joins TRBV2 and TRBJ1-6; TRBD1 matches at 12 bases. Trimming cost V 5 bases and J 10 bases; bases outside gene matches: 9. CDR3 length equals 16 residues. Germline CDR1 is SNHLY and CDR2 is FYNNEI. CDR3 DNA sequence: TGTGCCAGCAGTTCCGGGACAGGGGGCAACGGGTCACCCCTCCACTTT. Protein: CASSSGTGGNGSPLHF.

The chain recombines TRBV29-1 with TRBJ2-1, with D possibly TRBD2 on 6 matching bases. CDR1 is SQVTM and CDR2 is ANQGSEA in the germline V gene. V was clipped by 5 bases and J by 0 bases, with 14 bases between them. The CDR3 is 15 amino acids. This chain's CDR3 is CSVRERRSSYNEQFF. In nucleotides, the CDR3 is TGCAGCGTTCGGGAGAGACGGAGCTCCTACAATGAGCAGTTCTTC.

The rearrangement uses TRBV6-5 and TRBJ2-1, with D unclear. Trimming took off 5 bases at V and 8 bases at J, with 10 bases between the two ends. The CDR3 sequence is 12 residues long. Germline values: CDR1 MNHEY, CDR2 SVGAGI. For the CDR3, the DNA is TGTGCCAGCAGTCGGGTCTCGGATGAGCAGTTCTTC. Its translation: CASSRVSDEQFF.

The chain recombines TRBV7-3 with TRBJ1-2; possible D gene TRBD1, 6 bases. CDR1 is SGHTA and CDR2 is FQGTGA in the germline V gene. V was cut by 6 bases and J by 1 base, with 9 bases left in between. There are 13 residues in the CDR3. The CDR3: CASSLDSNYGYTF. The CDR3 coding sequence is TGTGCCAGCAGTTTGGACAGTAACTATGGCTACACCTTC.